The rows below give T cell receptor beta chains drawn from one sample of a study of regulatory T cells in long-lasting Graves disease. One entry per CDR3 protein, called by TCRdb with MiXCR from the multiplex PCR reads. Here the sample spans around 360,000 distinct CDR3 sequences, around 15% being singletons. The same sample was also studied in work on T cells in Graves' hyperthyroidism and ophthalmopathy.

The source material was peripheral blood mononuclear cells (PBMCs), sampled at new diagnosis, from a patient treated with antithyroid drugs. The receptors here all came from a woman aged 18-35 years with Graves disease. Both conserved end residues are part of each CDR3. D genes are given only for firm matches. Size is stated for part of the rows, as once, few or many counts, or as a class when the clone is expanded.

CDR3 DNA,CDR3 protein,D gene,clone size,J gene,V gene
TGTGCCAGCAGCGTAAATCCGGGTAGAGATACGCAGTATTTT,CASSVNPGRDTQYF,-,many,TRBJ2-3,TRBV9
TGTGCCAGCAGTGAATTCCCTCGGCGGGAGCAGTACTTC,CASSEFPRREQYF,-,many,TRBJ2-7,TRBV2
TGTGCCAGCAGCTTAGGCGCCGTCTATAATTCACCCCTCCACTTT,CASSLGAVYNSPLHF,-,few,TRBJ1-6,TRBV11-2
TGTGCCAGCAGCCAAGGGTTTGGGGACCCCTCCTCCTACGAGCAGTACTTC,CASSQGFGDPSSYEQYF,-,many,TRBJ2-7,TRBV3-1
TGTGCCAGCAGTTACTCGTTTTTTTCCTACAATGAGCAGTTCTTC,CASSYSFFSYNEQFF,-,many,TRBJ2-1,TRBV6-2/TRBV6-3
TGTGCCATCAGTGAGTCGGGGGCAGAGACCCAGTACTTC,CAISESGAETQYF,-,many,TRBJ2-5,TRBV10-3
TGTGCCAGCAGTTTGCCTGGGGAGCAGTTCTTC,CASSLPGEQFF,-,-,TRBJ2-1,TRBV28
TGTGCCAGCAGCGCAACGAACTATGGCTACACCTTC,CASSATNYGYTF,-,few,TRBJ1-2,TRBV9
TGTGCCAGCAGTGAAGAACCACACACTGAAGCTTTCTTT,CASSEEPHTEAFF,-,many,TRBJ1-1,TRBV6-1
TGTGCCTGGAGTACACTAGGGGGGAGGACAGATACGCAGTATTTT,CAWSTLGGRTDTQYF,-,many,TRBJ2-3,TRBV30
TGTGCCAGCAGTGAAAAGGGCTACGAGCAGTACTTC,CASSEKGYEQYF,-,many,TRBJ2-7,TRBV2
TGCGCCAGCAGCCAACAAACAGTTAACTATGGCTACACCTTC,CASSQQTVNYGYTF,-,many,TRBJ1-2,TRBV5-1
TGTGCCAGCAGTAATCAGGGTGTGAACACTGAAGCTTTCTTT,CASSNQGVNTEAFF,-,many,TRBJ1-1,TRBV6-1
TGCAGCGTTGAAGATAGGGGTCTAGCGGGAGTGAGAGATACGCAGTATTTT,CSVEDRGLAGVRDTQYF,TRBD2,many,TRBJ2-3,TRBV29-1
TGTGCCAGCAAGGTGTTGGGGGGGCCGGGTGAAAAACTGTTTTTT,CASKVLGGPGEKLFF,-,-,TRBJ1-4,TRBV2
TGTGCCAGCAGTTACTCGGACAGGCTTTTCTATAGCAATCGGCCCCAGCATTTT,CASSYSDRLFYSNRPQHF,TRBD1,few,TRBJ1-5,TRBV6-2/TRBV6-3
TGCGCCAGCAGCTTCTTCAGGGAGAATGGCTACACCTTC,CASSFFRENGYTF,-,few,TRBJ1-2,TRBV5-1